What follows describes a single T cell receptor (beta chain). The sample is drawn from a study of shared clonotypes between healthy human individuals. This CDR3 is 19 amino acids long. V lost 4 bases and J 5 bases, leaving 29 bases between the germline ends. Germline assignment: CDR1 SGHTA and CDR2 FQGNSA. Sequenced by immunoSEQ multiplex PCR; TCRdb stores in-frame clones only, minus some. The sample shows 2 million to 2.5 million clones, roughly 93% of them seen only once. Sequencing input: naive CD4+ T cells from PBMCs. As to subset: CD45RA+ positively selected. The chain recombines TRBV7-2 with TRBJ1-2; D is ambiguous. The receptor was isolated from a man younger than 35 in good health. Some clones in this sample may be carry-over from other donors' samples. The CDR3, as DNA: TGTGCCAGCAGCTCGCGTACCGGGTTCCGCCTCCCCTTCAGGTATGGCTACACCTTC. Translation: CASSSRTGFRLPFRYGYTF.